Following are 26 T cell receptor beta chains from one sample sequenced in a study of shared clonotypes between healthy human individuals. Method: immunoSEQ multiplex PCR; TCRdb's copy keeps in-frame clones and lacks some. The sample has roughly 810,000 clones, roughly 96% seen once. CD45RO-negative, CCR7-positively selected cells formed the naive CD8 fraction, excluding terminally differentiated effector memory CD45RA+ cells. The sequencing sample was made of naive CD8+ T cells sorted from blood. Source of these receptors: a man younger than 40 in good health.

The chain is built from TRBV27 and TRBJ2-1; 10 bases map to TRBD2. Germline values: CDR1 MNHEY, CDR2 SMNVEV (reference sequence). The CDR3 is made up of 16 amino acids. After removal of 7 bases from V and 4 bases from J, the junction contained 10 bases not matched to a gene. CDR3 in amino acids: CASIPARTSGYNEQFF. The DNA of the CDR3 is TGTGCCAGCATCCCGGCCAGGACTAGCGGATACAATGAGCAGTTCTTC.

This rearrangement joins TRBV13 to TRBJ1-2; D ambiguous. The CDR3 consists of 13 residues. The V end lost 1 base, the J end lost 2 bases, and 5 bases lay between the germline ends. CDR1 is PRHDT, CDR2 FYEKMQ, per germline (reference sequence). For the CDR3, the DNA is TGTGCCAGCAGCTTAGCCAGGAACTATGGCTACACCTTC. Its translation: CASSLARNYGYTF.

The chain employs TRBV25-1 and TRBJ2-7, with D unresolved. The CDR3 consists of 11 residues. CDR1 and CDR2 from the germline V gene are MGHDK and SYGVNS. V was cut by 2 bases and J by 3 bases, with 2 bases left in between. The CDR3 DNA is TGTGCCAGCAGTGAAATCTACGAGCAGTACTTC. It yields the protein CASSEIYEQYF.

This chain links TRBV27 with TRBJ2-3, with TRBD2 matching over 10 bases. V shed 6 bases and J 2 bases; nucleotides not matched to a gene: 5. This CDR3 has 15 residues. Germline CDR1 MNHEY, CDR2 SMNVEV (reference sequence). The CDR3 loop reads CASRTSGITTDTQYF. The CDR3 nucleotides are TGTGCCAGCAGAACTAGCGGGATTACCACAGATACGCAGTATTTT.

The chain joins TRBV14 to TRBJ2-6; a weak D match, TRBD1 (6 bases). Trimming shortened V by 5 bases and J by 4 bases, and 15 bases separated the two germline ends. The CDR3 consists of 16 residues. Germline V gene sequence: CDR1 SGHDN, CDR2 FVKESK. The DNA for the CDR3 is TGTGCCAGCAGCAATCGCAGGGGCTCGGGGGCCAACGTCCTGACTTTC. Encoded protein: CASSNRRGSGANVLTF.

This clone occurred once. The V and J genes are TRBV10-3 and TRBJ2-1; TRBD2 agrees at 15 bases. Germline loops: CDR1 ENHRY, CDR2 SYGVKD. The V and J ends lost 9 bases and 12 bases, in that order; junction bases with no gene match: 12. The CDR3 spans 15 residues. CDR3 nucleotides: TGTGCCATACAGCTAGGACTAGCGGGAGGGTTAGGGCAGTTCTTC. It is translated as CAIQLGLAGGLGQFF.

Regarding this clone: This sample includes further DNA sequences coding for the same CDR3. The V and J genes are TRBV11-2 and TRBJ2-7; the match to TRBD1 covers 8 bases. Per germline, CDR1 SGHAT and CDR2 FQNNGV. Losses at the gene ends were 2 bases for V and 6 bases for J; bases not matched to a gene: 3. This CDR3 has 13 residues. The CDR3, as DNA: TGTGCCAGCAGCTTAATTACAGGGGGCGAGCAGTACTTC. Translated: CASSLITGGEQYF.

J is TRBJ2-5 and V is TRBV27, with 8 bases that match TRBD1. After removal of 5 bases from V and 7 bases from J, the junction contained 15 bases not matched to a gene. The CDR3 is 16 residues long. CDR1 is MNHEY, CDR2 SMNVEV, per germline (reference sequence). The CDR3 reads CASSPRPGQGGGTQYF. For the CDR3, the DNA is TGTGCCAGCAGTCCACGCCCTGGACAGGGTGGAGGGACCCAGTACTTC.

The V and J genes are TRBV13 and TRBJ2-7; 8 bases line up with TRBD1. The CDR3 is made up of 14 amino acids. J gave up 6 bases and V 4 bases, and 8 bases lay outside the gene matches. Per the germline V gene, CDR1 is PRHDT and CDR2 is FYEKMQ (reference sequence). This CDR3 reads CASSSDLDRAEQYF. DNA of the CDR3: TGTGCCAGCAGCTCAGACTTGGACAGGGCCGAGCAGTACTTC.

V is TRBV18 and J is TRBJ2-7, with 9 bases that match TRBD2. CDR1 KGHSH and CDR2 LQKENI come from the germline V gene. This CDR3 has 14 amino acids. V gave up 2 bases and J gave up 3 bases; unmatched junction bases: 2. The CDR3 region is CASSPGGGDYEQYF. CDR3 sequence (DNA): TGTGCCAGCTCACCAGGCGGGGGGGACTACGAGCAGTACTTC. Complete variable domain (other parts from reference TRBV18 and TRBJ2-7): NAGVMQNPRHLVRRRGQEARLRCSPMKGHSHVYWYRQLPEEGLKFMVYLQKENIIDESGMPKERFSAEFPKEGPSILRIQQVVRGDSAAYFCASSPGGGDYEQYFGPGTRLTVT.

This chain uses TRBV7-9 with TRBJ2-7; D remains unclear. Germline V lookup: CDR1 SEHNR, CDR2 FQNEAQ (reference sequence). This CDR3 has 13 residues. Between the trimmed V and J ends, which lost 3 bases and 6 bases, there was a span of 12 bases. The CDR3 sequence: CASSFLEHSEQYF. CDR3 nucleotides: TGTGCCAGCAGCTTCCTGGAACACTCCGAGCAGTACTTC.

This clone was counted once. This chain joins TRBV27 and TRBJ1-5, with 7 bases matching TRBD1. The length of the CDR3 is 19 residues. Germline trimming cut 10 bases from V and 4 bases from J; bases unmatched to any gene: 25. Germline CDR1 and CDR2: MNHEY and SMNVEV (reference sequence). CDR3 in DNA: TGTGCCAACGATAATATATCCCTTACAGGGGTCAAAGGGAATCAGCCCCAGCATTTT. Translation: CANDNISLTGVKGNQPQHF.

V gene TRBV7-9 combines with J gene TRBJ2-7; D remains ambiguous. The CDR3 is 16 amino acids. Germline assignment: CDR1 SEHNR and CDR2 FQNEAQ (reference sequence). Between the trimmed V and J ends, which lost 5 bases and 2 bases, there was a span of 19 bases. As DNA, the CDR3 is TGTGCCAGCAGCCCCTCCCCGGGCAGAAGCACCTACGAGCAGTACTTC. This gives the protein CASSPSPGRSTYEQYF.

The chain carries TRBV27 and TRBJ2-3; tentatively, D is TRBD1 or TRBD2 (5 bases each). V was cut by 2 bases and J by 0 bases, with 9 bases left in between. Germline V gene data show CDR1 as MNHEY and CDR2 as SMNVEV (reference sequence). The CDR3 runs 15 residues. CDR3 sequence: CASSLGGSSTDTQYF. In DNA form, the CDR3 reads TGTGCCAGCAGTTTAGGGGGATCTAGCACAGATACGCAGTATTTT.

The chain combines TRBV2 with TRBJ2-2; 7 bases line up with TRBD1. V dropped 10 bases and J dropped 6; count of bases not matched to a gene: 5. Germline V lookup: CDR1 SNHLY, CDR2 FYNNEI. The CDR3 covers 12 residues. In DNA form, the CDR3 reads TGTGCCATCACAGACAGGGCCGGGGAGCTGTTTTTT. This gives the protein CAITDRAGELFF.

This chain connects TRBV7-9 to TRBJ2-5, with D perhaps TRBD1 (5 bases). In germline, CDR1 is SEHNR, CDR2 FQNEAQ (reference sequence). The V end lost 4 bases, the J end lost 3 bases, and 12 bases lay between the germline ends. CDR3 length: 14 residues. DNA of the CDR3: TGTGCCAGCAGCTCCCTGGCGACAGAAGAGACCCAGTACTTC. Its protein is CASSSLATEETQYF.

The CDR3 bases are TGTGCCACTATTGGGGTTCAACAGCCCCAGCATTTT. Translating gives CATIGVQQPQHF. The chain links TRBV10-3 to TRBJ1-5; D is ambiguous. The CDR3 runs to 12 residues. Germline V gene lookup returns CDR1 ENHRY and CDR2 SYGVKD. The V end was cut by 10 bases, the J end by 7 bases, with 14 bases between.

CDR3 residues: CASSLEANYYEQYF. The DNA for the CDR3 is TGTGCCAGCAGCTTAGAAGCGAATTATTACGAGCAGTACTTC. This chain connects TRBV13 to TRBJ2-7; D is uncertain. This CDR3 spans 14 amino acids. Germline V gene sequence: CDR1 PRHDT, CDR2 FYEKMQ (reference sequence). V was cut by 1 base and J by 4 bases, with 11 bases left in between.

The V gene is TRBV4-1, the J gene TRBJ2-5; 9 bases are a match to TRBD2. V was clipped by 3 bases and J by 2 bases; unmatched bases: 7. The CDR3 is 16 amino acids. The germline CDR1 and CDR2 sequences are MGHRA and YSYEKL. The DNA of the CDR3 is TGCGCCAGCAGCCAGGGGACTAGCCGCCCTCAAGAGACCCAGTACTTC. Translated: CASSQGTSRPQETQYF.

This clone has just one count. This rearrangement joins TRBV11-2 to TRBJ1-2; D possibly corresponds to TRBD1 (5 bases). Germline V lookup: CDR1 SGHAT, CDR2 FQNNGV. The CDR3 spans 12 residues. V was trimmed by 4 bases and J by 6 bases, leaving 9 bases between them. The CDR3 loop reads CASSSGVHGYTF. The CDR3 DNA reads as TGTGCCAGCAGCTCGGGGGTCCATGGCTACACCTTC.

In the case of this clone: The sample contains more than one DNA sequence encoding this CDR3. CDR3 nucleotides: TGTGCCAGCAGCCCTGGCCCTAACACCGGGGAGCTGTTTTTT. As protein: CASSPGPNTGELFF. The chain is built from TRBV7-8 and TRBJ2-2, with D unresolved. CDR3 size: 14 residues. V gave up 5 bases and J gave up 2 bases, with 9 bases separating them. Germline V CDR1 and CDR2: SGHVS, FQNEAQ.

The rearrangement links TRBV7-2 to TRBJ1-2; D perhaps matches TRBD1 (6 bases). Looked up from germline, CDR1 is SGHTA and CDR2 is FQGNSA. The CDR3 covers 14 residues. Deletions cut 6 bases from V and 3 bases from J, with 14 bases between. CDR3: CASRSTGSHYGYTF. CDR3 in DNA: TGTGCCAGCAGGTCGACAGGCTCCCACTATGGCTACACCTTC.

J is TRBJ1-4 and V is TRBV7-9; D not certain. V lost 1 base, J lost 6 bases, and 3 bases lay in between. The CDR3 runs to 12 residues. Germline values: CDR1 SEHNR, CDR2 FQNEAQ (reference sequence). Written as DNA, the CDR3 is TGTGCCAGCAGCTTAGATGATGAAAAACTGTTTTTT. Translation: CASSLDDEKLFF.

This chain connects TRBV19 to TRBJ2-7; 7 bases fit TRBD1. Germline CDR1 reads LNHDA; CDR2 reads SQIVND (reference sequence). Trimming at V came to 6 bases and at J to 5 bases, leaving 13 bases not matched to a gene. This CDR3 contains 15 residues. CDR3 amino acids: CASRTGQSNGDEQYF. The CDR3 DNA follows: TGTGCCAGTAGAACGGGACAGTCAAACGGAGACGAGCAGTACTTC.

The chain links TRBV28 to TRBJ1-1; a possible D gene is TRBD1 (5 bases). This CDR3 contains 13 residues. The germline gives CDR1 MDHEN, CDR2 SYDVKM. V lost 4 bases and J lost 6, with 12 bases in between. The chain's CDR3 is CASSSLRVAEAFF. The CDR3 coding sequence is TGTGCCAGCAGTTCCCTCAGGGTGGCTGAAGCTTTCTTT.

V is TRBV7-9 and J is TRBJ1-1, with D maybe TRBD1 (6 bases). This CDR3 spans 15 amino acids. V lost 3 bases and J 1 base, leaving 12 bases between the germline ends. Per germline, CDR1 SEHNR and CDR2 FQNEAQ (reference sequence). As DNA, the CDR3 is TGTGCCAGCAGCTTTTGGTCACAGGGGAACACTGAAGCTTTCTTT. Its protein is CASSFWSQGNTEAFF.